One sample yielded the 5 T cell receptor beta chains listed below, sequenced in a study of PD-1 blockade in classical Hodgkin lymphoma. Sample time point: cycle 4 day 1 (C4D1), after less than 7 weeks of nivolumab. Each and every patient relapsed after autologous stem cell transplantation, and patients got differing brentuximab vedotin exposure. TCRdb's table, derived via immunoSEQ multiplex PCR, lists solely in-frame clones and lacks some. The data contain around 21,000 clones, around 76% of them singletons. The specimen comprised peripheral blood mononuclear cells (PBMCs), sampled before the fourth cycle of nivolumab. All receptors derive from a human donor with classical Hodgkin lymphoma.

Here the CDR3 DNA reads TGTGCCAGCAGCCAAGGAAGGGGGGGCTTGAATTCACCCCTCCACTTT. Encoded protein: CASSQGRGGLNSPLHF. J is TRBJ1-6 and V is TRBV5-4; D is perhaps TRBD1 (6 bases). This CDR3 is built from 16 residues. The germline gives CDR1 SGHNT, CDR2 YYREEE (reference sequence). V lost 4 bases and J lost 7, with 18 bases in between.

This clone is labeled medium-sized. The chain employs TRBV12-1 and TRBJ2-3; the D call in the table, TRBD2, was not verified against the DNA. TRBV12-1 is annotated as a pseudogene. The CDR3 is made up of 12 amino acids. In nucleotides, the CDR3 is TGTGCCAGCAGCTCGGGCACAGATACGCAGTATTTT. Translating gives CASSSGTDTQYF.

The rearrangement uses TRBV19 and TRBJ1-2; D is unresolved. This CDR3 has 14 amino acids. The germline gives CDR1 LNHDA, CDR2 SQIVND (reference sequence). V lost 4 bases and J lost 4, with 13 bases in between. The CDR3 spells CASSTLDGSYGYTF. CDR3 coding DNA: TGTGCCAGTAGTACCCTCGATGGGAGCTATGGCTACACCTTC.

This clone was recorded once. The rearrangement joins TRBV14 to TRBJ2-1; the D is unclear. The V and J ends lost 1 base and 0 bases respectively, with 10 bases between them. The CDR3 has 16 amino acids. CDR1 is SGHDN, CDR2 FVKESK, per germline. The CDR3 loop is CASSQGGPGSYNEQFF. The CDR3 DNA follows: TGTGCCAGCAGCCAAGGCGGCCCCGGCTCCTACAATGAGCAGTTCTTC.

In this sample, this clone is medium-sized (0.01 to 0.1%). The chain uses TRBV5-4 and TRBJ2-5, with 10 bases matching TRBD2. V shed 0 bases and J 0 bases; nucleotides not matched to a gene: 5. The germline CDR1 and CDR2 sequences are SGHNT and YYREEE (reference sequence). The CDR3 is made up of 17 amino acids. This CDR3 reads CASSLEGTSAYQETQYF. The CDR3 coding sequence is TGTGCCAGCAGCTTGGAGGGGACTAGCGCGTACCAAGAGACCCAGTACTTC. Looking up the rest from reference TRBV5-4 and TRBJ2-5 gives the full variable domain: ETGVTQSPTHLIKTRGQQVTLRCSSQSGHNTVSWYQQALGQGPQFIFQYYREEENGRGNFPPRFSGLQFPNYSSELNVNALELDDSALYLCASSLEGTSAYQETQYFGPGTRLLVL.